This TCR beta chain stems from a study of blood T cell repertoires in COVID-19. As for the study in general: PBMCs, B-cell-depleted T cells, or T cells were the source of the cDNA or gDNA that made up the material.

CDR3 length: 14 amino acids. The ends were cut back, 3 bases at V and 5 bases at J, with 13 bases in the middle. Germline V gene lookup returns CDR1 SGDLS and CDR2 YYNGEE. Methods used by the authors: It was from reference gene primer amplification that nucleated cell counts were estimated. Sequencing used immunoSEQ multiplex PCR; TCRdb keeps in-frame clones, though not all of them. Clone size and V and J calls were adopted from that table, with D and trimming inferred from the DNA. The sample has 170,000 or so clones, around 87% seen once; the top ten hold 2.5% to 3.5%. The chain couples TRBV9 to TRBJ2-3; perhaps TRBD2 as D (6 bases). The sequenced material came from peripheral blood. This receptor was identified in a man in his forties or fifties with active or convalescent COVID-19. The DNA for the CDR3 is TGTGCCAGCAGCGCCTGGCGCGGGGTAGATACGCAGTATTTT. Translating gives CASSAWRGVDTQYF.